This T cell receptor (beta chain) comes out of a study of blood T cell repertoires in COVID-19. The overall study: PBMCs, B-cell-depleted T cells, or T cells were the source of the cDNA or gDNA that made up the material.

With 7 bases clipped from V and 3 bases from J, the junction kept 3 bases outside the gene matches. Germline V lookup: CDR1 SGHTA, CDR2 FQGNSA. CDR3 length equals 14 residues. The protocol was immunoSEQ multiplex PCR, while the TCRdb copy is restricted to in-frame clones and leaves out a portion. The table shows around 340,000 clones, with 65% to 90% occurring only once. Sample: peripheral blood. The clonotype originates from a woman between 55 and 75 years old with COVID-19, enrolled during active disease. The gene calls are TRBV7-2 and TRBJ2-1; 10 bases are a match to TRBD2. The CDR3 nucleotides are TGTGCCAGCAAGGCTAGCGGGGGCTACAATGAGCAGTTCTTC. It translates to CASKASGGYNEQFF.